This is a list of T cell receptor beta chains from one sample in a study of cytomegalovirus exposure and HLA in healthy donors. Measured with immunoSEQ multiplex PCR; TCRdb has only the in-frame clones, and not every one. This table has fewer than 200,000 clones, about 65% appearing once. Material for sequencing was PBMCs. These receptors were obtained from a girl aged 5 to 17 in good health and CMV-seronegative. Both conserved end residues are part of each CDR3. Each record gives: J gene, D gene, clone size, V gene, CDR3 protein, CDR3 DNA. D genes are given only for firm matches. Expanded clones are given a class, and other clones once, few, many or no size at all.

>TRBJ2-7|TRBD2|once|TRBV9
CASSVMSGGPLGNEQYF
TGTGCCAGCAGCGTTATGAGCGGGGGTCCTCTCGGGAACGAGCAGTACTTC
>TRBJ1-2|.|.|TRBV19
CASANRQTSYGYTF
TGTGCCAGCGCAAACCGACAGACCTCCTATGGCTACACCTTC
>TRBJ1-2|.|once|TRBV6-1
CASSSPGERGYTF
TGTGCCAGCAGTTCCCCCGGGGAACGGGGCTACACCTTC
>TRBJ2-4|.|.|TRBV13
CASSETGVAKNIQYF
TGTGCCAGCAGCGAAACGGGGGTAGCCAAAAACATTCAGTACTTC
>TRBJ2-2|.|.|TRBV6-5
CASSYFQNTGELFF
TGTGCCAGCAGTTACTTTCAGAACACCGGGGAGCTGTTTTTT
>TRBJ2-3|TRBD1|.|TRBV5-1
CASSSETGQGTDTQYF
TGCGCCAGCAGCTCCGAGACGGGACAGGGGACAGATACGCAGTATTTT
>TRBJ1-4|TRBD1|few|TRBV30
CAWSRTGGEKLFF
TGTGCCTGGAGTCGGACAGGGGGTGAAAAACTGTTTTTT
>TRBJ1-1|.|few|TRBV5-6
CASSFMNTEAFF
TGTGCCAGCAGCTTCATGAACACTGAAGCTTTCTTT
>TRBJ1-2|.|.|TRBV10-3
CAIRDSFGYTF
TGTGCCATCAGGGACAGCTTTGGCTACACCTTC
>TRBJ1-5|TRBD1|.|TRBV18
CASSPRERGQVNQPQHF
TGTGCCAGCTCGCCCCGAGAGCGGGGACAGGTGAATCAGCCCCAGCATTTT
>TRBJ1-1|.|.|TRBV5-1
CASSLGEGGEAFF
TGCGCCAGCAGCTTGGGGGAGGGGGGTGAAGCTTTCTTT
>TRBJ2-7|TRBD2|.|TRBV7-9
CASRPGTSGGYEQYF
TGTGCCAGCAGGCCTGGGACTAGCGGGGGCTACGAGCAGTACTTC
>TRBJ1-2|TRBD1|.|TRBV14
CASSQAGQAYGHTF
TGTGCCAGCAGCCAAGCGGGACAGGCCTATGGCCACACCTTC
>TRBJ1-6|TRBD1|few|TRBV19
CASRLGTGDNSPLHF
TGTGCCAGTAGACTAGGGACAGGGGATAATTCACCCCTCCACTTT
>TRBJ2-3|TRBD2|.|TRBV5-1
CASSPGLEGTQYF
TGCGCCAGCAGCCCAGGACTAGAAGGTACGCAGTATTTT
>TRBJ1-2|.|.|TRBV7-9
CASSLGNRRGYTF
TGTGCCAGCAGCTTAGGAAACAGGCGTGGCTACACCTTC
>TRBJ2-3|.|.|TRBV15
CATSRDIYSDTQYF
TGTGCCACCAGCAGAGATATCTACTCGGATACGCAGTATTTT
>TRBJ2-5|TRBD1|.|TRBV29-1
CSVAGQRYQETQYF
TGCAGCGTTGCGGGACAGAGGTACCAAGAGACCCAGTACTTC